The clone carrying this T cell receptor (beta chain) was picked up many times. This specimen comes from a study of kidney transplant recipient with SARS-CoV-2 infection. One entry per CDR3 protein, called by TCRdb with MiXCR from the reads. The sample contains fewer than 250,000 distinct CDR3 sequences, 25% to 35% of which appear only once. The CDR3 spans 15 residues. V shed 1 base and J shed 4 bases, with 10 bases lying between them. The V gene's germline CDR1 is KGHSH and CDR2 LQKENI. The sequencing used a blood sample, collected at baseline and on day 111 from a kidney transplant recipient. V usage is TRBV18 and J usage is TRBJ2-2; D may be TRBD1 (6 bases). This TCR derives from a male patient aged 25 to 39 who had COVID-19 and was a kidney transplant recipient. Some of the T cells might come from the graft donor. CDR3 sequence (DNA): TGTGCCAGCTCACCACAGGACAGCCGCACCGGGGAGCTGTTTTTT. Its translation: CASSPQDSRTGELFF. Full variable domain (rest looked up from reference TRBV18 and TRBJ2-2): NAGVMQNPRHLVRRRGQEARLRCSPMKGHSHVYWYRQLPEEGLKFMVYLQKENIIDESGMPKERFSAEFPKEGPSILRIQQVVRGDSAAYFCASSPQDSRTGELFFGEGSRLTVL.